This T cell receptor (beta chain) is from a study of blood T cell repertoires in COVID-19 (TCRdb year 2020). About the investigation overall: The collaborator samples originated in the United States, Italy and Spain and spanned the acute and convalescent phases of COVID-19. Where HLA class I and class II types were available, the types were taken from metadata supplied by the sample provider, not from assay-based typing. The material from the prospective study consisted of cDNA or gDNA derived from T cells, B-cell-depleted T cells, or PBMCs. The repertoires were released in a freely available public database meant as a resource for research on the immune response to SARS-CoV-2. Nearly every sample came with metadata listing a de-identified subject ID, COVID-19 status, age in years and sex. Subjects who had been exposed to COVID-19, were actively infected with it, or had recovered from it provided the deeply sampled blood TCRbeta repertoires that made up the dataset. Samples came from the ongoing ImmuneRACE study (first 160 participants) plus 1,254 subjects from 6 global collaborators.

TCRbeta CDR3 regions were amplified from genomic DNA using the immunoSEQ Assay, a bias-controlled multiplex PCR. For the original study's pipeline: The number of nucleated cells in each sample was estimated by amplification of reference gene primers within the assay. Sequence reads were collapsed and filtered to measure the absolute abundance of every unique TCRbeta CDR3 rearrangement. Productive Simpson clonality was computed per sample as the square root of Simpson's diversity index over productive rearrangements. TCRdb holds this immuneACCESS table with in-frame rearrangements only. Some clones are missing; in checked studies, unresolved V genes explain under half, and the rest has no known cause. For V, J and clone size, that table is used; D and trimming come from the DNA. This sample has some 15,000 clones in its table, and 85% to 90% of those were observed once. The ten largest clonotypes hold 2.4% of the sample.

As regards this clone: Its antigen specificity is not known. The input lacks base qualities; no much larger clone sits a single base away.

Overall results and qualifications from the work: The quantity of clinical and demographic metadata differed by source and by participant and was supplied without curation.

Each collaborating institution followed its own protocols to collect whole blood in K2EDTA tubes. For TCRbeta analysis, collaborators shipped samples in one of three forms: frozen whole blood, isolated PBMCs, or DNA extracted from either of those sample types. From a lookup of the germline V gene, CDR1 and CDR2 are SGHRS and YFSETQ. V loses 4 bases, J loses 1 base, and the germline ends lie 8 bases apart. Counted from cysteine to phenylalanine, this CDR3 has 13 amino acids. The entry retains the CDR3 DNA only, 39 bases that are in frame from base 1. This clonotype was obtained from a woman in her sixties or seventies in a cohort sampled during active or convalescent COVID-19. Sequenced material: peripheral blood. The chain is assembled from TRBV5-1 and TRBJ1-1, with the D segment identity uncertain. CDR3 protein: CASSSRWNTEAFF. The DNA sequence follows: TGCGCCAGCAGCAGTCGGTGGAACACTGAAGCTTTCTTT.